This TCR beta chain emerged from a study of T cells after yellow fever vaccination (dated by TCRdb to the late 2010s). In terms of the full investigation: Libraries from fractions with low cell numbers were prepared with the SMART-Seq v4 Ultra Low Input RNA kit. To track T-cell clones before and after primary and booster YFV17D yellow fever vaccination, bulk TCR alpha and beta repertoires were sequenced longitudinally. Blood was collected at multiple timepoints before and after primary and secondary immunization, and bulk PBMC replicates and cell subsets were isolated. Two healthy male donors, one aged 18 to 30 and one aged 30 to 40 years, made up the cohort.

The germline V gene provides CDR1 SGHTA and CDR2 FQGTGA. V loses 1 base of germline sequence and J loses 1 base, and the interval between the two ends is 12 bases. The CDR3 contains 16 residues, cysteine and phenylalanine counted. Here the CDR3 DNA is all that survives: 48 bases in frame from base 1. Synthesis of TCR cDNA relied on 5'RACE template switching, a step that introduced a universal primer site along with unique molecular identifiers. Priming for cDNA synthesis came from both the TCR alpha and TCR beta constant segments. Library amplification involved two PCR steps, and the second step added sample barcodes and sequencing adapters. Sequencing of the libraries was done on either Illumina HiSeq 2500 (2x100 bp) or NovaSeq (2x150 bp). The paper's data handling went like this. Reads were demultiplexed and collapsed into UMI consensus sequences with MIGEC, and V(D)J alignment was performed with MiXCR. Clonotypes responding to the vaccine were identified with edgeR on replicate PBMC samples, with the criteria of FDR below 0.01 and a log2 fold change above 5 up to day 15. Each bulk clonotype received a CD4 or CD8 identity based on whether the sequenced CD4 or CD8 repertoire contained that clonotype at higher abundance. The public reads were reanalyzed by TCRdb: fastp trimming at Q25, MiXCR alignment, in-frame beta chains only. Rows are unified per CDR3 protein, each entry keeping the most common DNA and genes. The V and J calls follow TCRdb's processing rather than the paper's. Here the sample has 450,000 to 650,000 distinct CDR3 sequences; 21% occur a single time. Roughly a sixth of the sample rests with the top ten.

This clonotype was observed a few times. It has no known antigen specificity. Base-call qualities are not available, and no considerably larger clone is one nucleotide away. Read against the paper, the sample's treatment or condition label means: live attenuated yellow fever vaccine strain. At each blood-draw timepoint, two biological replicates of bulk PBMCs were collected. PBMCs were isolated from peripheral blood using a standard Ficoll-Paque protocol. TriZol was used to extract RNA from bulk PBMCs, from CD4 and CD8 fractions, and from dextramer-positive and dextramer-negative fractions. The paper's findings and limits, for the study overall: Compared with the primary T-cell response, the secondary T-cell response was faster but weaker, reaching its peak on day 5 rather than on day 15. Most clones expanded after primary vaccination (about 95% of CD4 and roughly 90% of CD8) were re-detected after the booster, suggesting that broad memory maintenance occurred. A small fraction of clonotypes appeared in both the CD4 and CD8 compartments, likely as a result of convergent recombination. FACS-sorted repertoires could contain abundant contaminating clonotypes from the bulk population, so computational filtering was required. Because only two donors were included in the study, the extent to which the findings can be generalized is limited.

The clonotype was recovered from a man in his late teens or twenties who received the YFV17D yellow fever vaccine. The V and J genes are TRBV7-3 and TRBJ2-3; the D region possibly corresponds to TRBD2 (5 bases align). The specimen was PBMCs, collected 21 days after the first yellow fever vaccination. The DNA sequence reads TGTGCCAGCAGCTTAAAACCCCGGGGTGGCACAGATACGCAGTATTTT. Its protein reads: CASSLKPRGGTDTQYF.